The 27 T cell receptor beta chains below all came from one sample that was sequenced in a study of OX40 agonist ivuxolimab in advanced cancers. Clones were read by immunoSEQ multiplex PCR, and TCRdb kept only the in-frame ones, dropping some. The sample comprises 45,000 to 50,000 clones, around nine tenths of which are singletons, and 25% to 40% rests with the top ten. This material consisted of CD4+ or CD8+ T cells sorted from blood, taken in a trial of the OX40 agonist ivuxolimab. The receptors here all came from an adult with an advanced solid tumor such as melanoma, head and neck, liver or kidney cancer.

V usage is TRBV30 and J usage is TRBJ2-1; no clear D gene. Trimming pared 5 bases from V and 0 bases from J, leaving 14 bases between. Germline-derived CDR1 and CDR2 are GTSNPN and SVGIG (reference sequence). The CDR3 is 15 residues long. This chain's CDR3 is CAWEDGVSSYNEQFF. The CDR3 nucleotides are TGTGCCTGGGAGGACGGCGTGAGCTCCTACAATGAGCAGTTCTTC.

Only one count was recorded for this clone. V and J are TRBV29-1 and TRBJ1-4; D may be TRBD1 (5 bases). Between the trimmed V and J ends, which lost 6 bases and 4 bases, there was a span of 15 bases. Germline CDR1 is SQVTM and CDR2 is ANQGSEA. The CDR3 consists of 14 residues. CDR3 sequence: CSVKGTVLNEKLFF. In DNA form, the CDR3 reads TGCAGCGTAAAAGGGACGGTCCTTAATGAAAAACTGTTTTTT.

J is TRBJ2-2 and V is TRBV19; TRBD2 aligns across 12 bases. The J segment lost 1 base and the V segment lost 4 bases, leaving 4 bases of the junction unmatched. This CDR3 comprises 17 residues. Germline V CDR1 and CDR2: LNHDA, SQIVND (reference sequence). CDR3 coding DNA: TGTGCCAGTAGTAGAGGACTAGCGGGGATGAACACCGGGGAGCTGTTTTTT. Protein: CASSRGLAGMNTGELFF.

The sample holds one count of this clone. This sequence joins TRBV11-2 and TRBJ2-7; D may be TRBD1 (8 bases). The CDR3 consists of 14 residues. Germline CDR1 reads SGHAT; CDR2 reads FQNNGV. V was clipped by 6 bases and J by 7 bases, with 19 bases between them. CDR3: CASSSTQGEGEQYF. In DNA form, the CDR3 reads TGTGCCAGCAGTTCAACACAGGGGGAGGGGGAGCAGTACTTC.

This clone has only one observation. The rearrangement joins TRBV15 to TRBJ2-3; the D is unclear. The CDR3 has 14 amino acids. V lost 8 bases and J 7 bases, leaving 19 bases between the germline ends. Germline CDR1 is LNHNV and CDR2 is YYDKDF (reference sequence). CDR3 loop: CATAPSTPMNTQYF. CDR3 bases: TGTGCCACCGCGCCCAGCACACCTATGAATACGCAGTATTTT.

A remark on this clone: The sample contains more than one DNA sequence encoding this CDR3. This sequence joins TRBV7-6 and TRBJ2-3; no clear D. The CDR3 sequence is 12 residues long. Per germline, CDR1 SGHVS and CDR2 FNYEAQ. Trimming removed 5 bases at V and 0 bases at J, with 3 bases between. CDR3 sequence: CASSLSTDTQYF. Here the CDR3 DNA reads TGTGCCAGCAGCCTTAGCACAGATACGCAGTATTTT. Drawing the rest from reference TRBV7-6 and TRBJ2-3, the complete variable domain is GAGVSQSPRYKVTKRGQDVALRCDPISGHVSLYWYRQALGQGPEFLTYFNYEAQQDKSGLPNDRFSAERPEGSISTLTIQRTEQRDSAMYRCASSLSTDTQYFGPGTRLTVL.

CDR3 amino acids: CANGTANTGELFF. For the CDR3, the DNA is TGTGCCAACGGGACAGCAAACACCGGGGAGCTGTTTTTT. The rearrangement uses TRBV7-6 and TRBJ2-2; 7 bases align to TRBD1. There are 13 residues in the CDR3. Germline V CDR1 and CDR2: SGHVS, FNYEAQ. Trimming at V came to 10 bases and at J to 2 bases, leaving 4 bases not matched to a gene.

The DNA for the CDR3 is TGTGCCAGCAGCTCTCCGACAGGGAATCAGCCCCAGCATTTT. Protein: CASSSPTGNQPQHF. The chain combines TRBV7-8 with TRBJ1-5; TRBD1 matches at 7 bases. V dropped 4 bases and J dropped 4; count of bases not matched to a gene: 4. This CDR3 region has 14 residues. CDR1 is SGHVS, CDR2 FQNEAQ, per germline. Drawing the rest from reference TRBV7-8 and TRBJ1-5, the complete variable domain is GAGVSQSPRYKVAKRGQDVALRCDPISGHVSLFWYQQALGQGPEFLTYFQNEAQLDKSGLPSDRFFAERPEGSVSTLKIQRTQQEDSAVYLCASSSPTGNQPQHFGDGTRLSIL.

This chain links TRBV4-1 with TRBJ2-1; 7 bases fit TRBD1. The J segment lost 3 bases and the V segment lost 8 bases, leaving 1 base of the junction unmatched. Germline loops: CDR1 MGHRA, CDR2 YSYEKL. The CDR3 extends over 12 amino acids. The CDR3 DNA sequence: TGCGCCAGCCGACAGGGCTACAATGAGCAGTTCTTC. Translation: CASRQGYNEQFF.

The chain employs TRBV7-6 and TRBJ2-3, with D perhaps matching TRBD2 (5 bases). This CDR3 spans 15 amino acids. Germline CDR1 reads SGHVS; CDR2 reads FNYEAQ. V lost 0 bases to trimming and J lost 2 bases, with 9 bases between them. The CDR3 coding sequence is TGTGCCAGCAGCTTAGCGTCGGGGATCACAGATACGCAGTATTTT. It yields the protein CASSLASGITDTQYF.

V and J are TRBV6-4 and TRBJ1-5; D is perhaps TRBD1 (5 bases). The CDR3 loop spans 18 amino acids. Trimming shortened V by 3 bases and J by 0 bases, and 18 bases separated the two germline ends. Germline V CDR1 and CDR2: MRHNA, SNTAGT. For the CDR3, the DNA is TGTGCCAGCAGTGAACTCGGGCAGGGCAATTATAGCAATCAGCCCCAGCATTTT. This codes for CASSELGQGNYSNQPQHF.

The chain links TRBV5-6 to TRBJ2-3, with a weak D call TRBD1 (5 bases). Germline CDR1 reads SGHDT; CDR2 reads YYEEEE. The V and J ends lost 3 bases and 1 base respectively, with 9 bases between them. The length of the CDR3 is 14 residues. This CDR3 reads CASSSSRGTDTQYF. CDR3 coding DNA: TGTGCCAGCAGCTCGAGCAGGGGCACAGATACGCAGTATTTT.

J is TRBJ1-5 and V is TRBV10-2, with TRBD1 matching over 9 bases. CDR1 and CDR2 (germline): WSHSY, SAAADI. Trimming took 2 bases from V and 7 from J; bases not matched to a gene: 3. The length of the CDR3 is 14 residues. In nucleotides, the CDR3 is TGCGCCAGCAGTGAGGCCGACAGGGGGCAGCCCCAGCATTTT. Translation gives CASSEADRGQPQHF.

The CDR3 sequence is CASSQEWQGSMNTEAFF. The CDR3 DNA sequence: TGCGCCAGCAGCCAAGAGTGGCAGGGCAGCATGAACACTGAAGCTTTCTTT. The rearrangement links TRBV4-1 to TRBJ1-1; the D gene is possibly TRBD1 (5 bases). V was clipped by 0 bases and J by 0 bases, with 14 bases between them. This CDR3 is 17 amino acids long. Germline CDR1 reads MGHRA; CDR2 reads YSYEKL.

The chain carries TRBV6-5 and TRBJ2-7; D remains unclear. CDR3 length equals 11 residues. Germline V gene data show CDR1 as MNHEY and CDR2 as SVGAGI. V lost 4 bases to trimming and J lost 6 bases, with 7 bases between them. CDR3 region: CASSWGGEQYF. The CDR3 nucleotides are TGTGCCAGCAGTTGGGGTGGCGAGCAGTACTTC.

The gene calls are TRBV30 and TRBJ1-4, with TRBD1 matching over 8 bases. This CDR3 has 14 residues. CDR1 is GTSNPN and CDR2 is SVGIG in the germline V gene (reference sequence). The CDR3: CAFDRGATNEKLFF. In DNA, the CDR3 is TGTGCATTCGACAGGGGTGCAACTAATGAAAAACTGTTTTTT.

The chain employs TRBV19 and TRBJ2-7, with D perhaps matching TRBD2 (5 bases). CDR3 size: 13 residues. The V gene lost 4 bases and the J gene lost 3 bases, with 10 bases spanning the gap. Germline CDR1 is LNHDA and CDR2 is SQIVND (reference sequence). The CDR3 loop is CASSTLTSYEQYF. CDR3 DNA sequence: TGTGCCAGTAGTACCTTAACTAGCTACGAGCAGTACTTC.

The chain couples TRBV7-3 to TRBJ2-6, with unresolved D. The germline gives CDR1 SGHTA, CDR2 FQGTGA. The CDR3 runs to 14 residues. V lost 3 bases, J lost 1 base, and 4 bases lay in between. CDR3 protein: CASSFSSGANVLTF. CDR3 coding DNA: TGTGCCAGCAGCTTCAGTTCTGGGGCCAACGTCCTGACTTTC.

This chain uses TRBV19 with TRBJ2-7, with 11 bases that match TRBD2. The V gene end was trimmed by 6 bases and the J gene end by 2 bases; junction bases not matched to a gene: 3. Germline CDR1 reads LNHDA; CDR2 reads SQIVND (reference sequence). This CDR3 spans 14 amino acids. DNA of the CDR3: TGTGCCAGTAGCCCTAGCGGGGGGACCTACGAGCAGTACTTC. Encoded protein: CASSPSGGTYEQYF. Full variable domain (remainder filled in from reference TRBV19 and TRBJ2-7): DGGITQSPKYLFRKEGQNVTLSCEQNLNHDAMYWYRQDPGQGLRLIYYSQIVNDFQKGDIAEGYSVSREKKESFPLTVTSAQKNPTAFYLCASSPSGGTYEQYFGPGTRLTVT.

V gene TRBV11-2 combines with J gene TRBJ2-7, with TRBD1 identical over 7 bases. CDR3 length equals 15 residues. J lost 6 bases, V lost 2 bases, and 10 bases had no gene match. Germline V CDR1 and CDR2: SGHAT, FQNNGV. CDR3 in amino acids: CASSLFSTGASEQYF. CDR3 nucleotide sequence: TGTGCCAGCAGCTTATTCAGCACAGGGGCAAGCGAGCAGTACTTC. Full variable domain (remainder filled in from reference TRBV11-2 and TRBJ2-7): EAGVAQSPRYKIIEKRQSVAFWCNPISGHATLYWYQQILGQGPKLLIQFQNNGVVDDSQLPKDRFSAERLKGVDSTLKIQPAKLEDSAVYLCASSLFSTGASEQYFGPGTRLTVT.

This chain uses TRBV11-2 with TRBJ2-5, with TRBD2 identical over 8 bases. Looked up from germline, CDR1 is SGHAT and CDR2 is FQNNGV. J lost 1 base, V lost 0 bases, and 1 base had no gene match. This CDR3 has 15 amino acids. The DNA of the CDR3 is TGTGCCAGCAGCTTAGAACTAGCGGTCCAAGAGACCCAGTACTTC. Translation gives CASSLELAVQETQYF.

The V call is TRBV1, the J call TRBJ1-1; whether TRBD1, the table's D call, matches the DNA was not checked. TRBV1 is annotated as a pseudogene. The CDR3 is 15 residues long. The CDR3 nucleotides read TGCACCAGCAGCCATTCCCGACAGGGGAGAACTGAAGCTTTCTTT. Its translation is CTSSHSRQGRTEAFF.

This clone was seen a few times. J is TRBJ2-7 and V is TRBV4-1, with D maybe TRBD1 (5 bases). The CDR3 runs 12 residues. Trimming took off 0 bases at V and 6 bases at J, with 6 bases between the two ends. Germline CDR1 is MGHRA and CDR2 is YSYEKL. CDR3 coding DNA: TGCGCCAGCAGCCAAGACAGGGTCGAGCAGTACTTC. Encoded protein: CASSQDRVEQYF.

This clone was picked up one time. The V and J genes are TRBV14 and TRBJ2-1, with a tentative D call TRBD1 (6 bases). The CDR3 covers 14 residues. CDR1 SGHDN and CDR2 FVKESK come from the germline V gene. V was pared by 4 bases and J by 3 bases, with 10 bases between. CDR3 DNA sequence: TGTGCCAGCAGCCCAACAGGGAACTACAATGAGCAGTTCTTC. Residues: CASSPTGNYNEQFF. The variable domain in full, completed from reference TRBV14 and TRBJ2-1, reads EAGVTQFPSHSVIEKGQTVTLRCDPISGHDNLYWYRRVMGKEIKFLLHFVKESKQDESGMPNNRFLAERTGGTYSTLKVQPAELEDSGVYFCASSPTGNYNEQFFGPGTRLTVL.

The chain recombines TRBV19 with TRBJ2-6; D is ambiguous. The V end was cut by 10 bases, the J end by 2 bases, with 12 bases between. Germline values: CDR1 LNHDA, CDR2 SQIVND (reference sequence). The CDR3 contains 14 residues. CDR3: CATQLDPGANVLTF. CDR3 nucleotides: TGTGCCACCCAGTTAGATCCTGGGGCCAACGTCCTGACTTTC.

V and J are TRBV6-4 and TRBJ2-7; D may match TRBD1 or TRBD2 (5 bases each). The CDR3 covers 16 residues. Germline V gene sequence: CDR1 MRHNA, CDR2 SNTAGT. V lost 2 bases to trimming and J lost 7 bases, with 21 bases between them. This chain's CDR3 is CASSDVSKGPHGEQYF. CDR3 DNA: TGTGCCAGCAGTGACGTTAGCAAGGGACCTCATGGGGAGCAGTACTTC.

The genes are TRBV7-9 and TRBJ2-1; 8 bases agree with TRBD2. This CDR3 has 14 residues. Germline V gene data show CDR1 as SEHNR and CDR2 as FQNEAQ (reference sequence). Trimming at V came to 5 bases and at J to 8 bases, leaving 8 bases not matched to a gene. The CDR3 DNA follows: TGTGCCAGCAGCCGAACCAGCGGGAGCGATGAGCAGTTCTTC. Amino acids: CASSRTSGSDEQFF.